A single sample is the source of the 20 T cell receptor beta chains below, sequenced in a study of shared clonotypes between healthy human individuals. The repertoire was sequenced with immunoSEQ multiplex PCR; TCRdb's copy has only in-frame clones and lacks some. The sample has over a million clones, about 84% seen once. The specimen was memory CD4+ T cells from PBMCs. This sample's subset: CD45RA-negative fraction. These receptors originate from a man younger than 35 in good health. Some clones in this sample may be carry-over from other donors' samples.

The chain has TRBV7-2 and TRBJ2-7, with 9 bases aligning to TRBD1. The CDR3 runs 15 residues. V lost 1 base, J lost 4 bases, and 5 bases stayed unmatched. CDR1 and CDR2 from the germline V gene are SGHTA and FQGNSA. The DNA of the CDR3 is TGTGCCAGCAGCTTAGGTTCCGGGACAGGGTACGAGCAGTACTTC. It is translated as CASSLGSGTGYEQYF.

This chain links TRBV28 with TRBJ2-7; D possibly corresponds to TRBD2 (5 bases). The CDR3 consists of 13 residues. Germline loops: CDR1 MDHEN, CDR2 SYDVKM. The CDR3 region has the DNA TGTGCAATCGGAAGTCGAGGGATGTACGAGCAGTACTTC. Translating gives CAIGSRGMYEQYF. The whole variable domain, filled in from reference TRBV28 and TRBJ2-7, reads DVKVTQSSRYLVKRTGEKVFLECVQDMDHENMFWYRQDPGLGLRLIYFSYDVKMKEKGDIPEGYSVSREKKERFSLILESASTNQTSMYLCAIGSRGMYEQYFGPGTRLTVT.

The table lists this clone with a count of one. The chain joins TRBV7-9 to TRBJ1-2, with 8 bases identical to TRBD1. The CDR3 runs 15 residues. Germline V gene lookup returns CDR1 SEHNR and CDR2 FQNEAQ (reference sequence). J was trimmed by 4 bases and V by 8 bases; bases with no gene match: 12. The CDR3, as DNA: TGTGCCAGCCCGCTTTCGACAGGGGAATCCTATGGCTACACCTTC. It codes for CASPLSTGESYGYTF.

This clone was counted once. The V call is TRBV28, the J call TRBJ1-2, with a weak D call TRBD1 (6 bases). CDR1 and CDR2 from the germline V gene are MDHEN and SYDVKM. The V gene lost 5 bases and the J gene lost 8 bases, with 18 bases spanning the gap. CDR3 length: 14 residues. The CDR3 nucleotides are TGTGCCAGCAGTGCAGGGGACCGTCTGCGAGGCTACACCTTC. Encoded protein: CASSAGDRLRGYTF.

The DNA for the CDR3 is TGTGCCAGCAGCTTGAGGGACGGGGAGCAGTACTTC. Protein sequence: CASSLRDGEQYF. The chain recombines TRBV7-9 with TRBJ2-7; either TRBD1 or TRBD2 may supply D (5 bases each). CDR1 is SEHNR and CDR2 is FQNEAQ in the germline V gene (reference sequence). V was cut by 3 bases and J by 7 bases, with 10 bases left in between. CDR3 length: 12 residues.

This chain connects TRBV5-4 to TRBJ2-3; 7 nucleotides agree with TRBD2. The CDR3 sequence is 14 residues long. From germline, CDR1 is SGHNT and CDR2 YYREEE (reference sequence). Germline trimming cut 4 bases from V and 2 bases from J; bases unmatched to any gene: 4. The CDR3 bases are TGTGCCAGCAGCCCGGGAGGAACCACAGATACGCAGTATTTT. Protein: CASSPGGTTDTQYF.

This rearrangement joins TRBV14 to TRBJ1-5; a weak D match, TRBD1 (5 bases). There are 14 residues in the CDR3. V dropped 5 bases and J dropped 0 bases, with 8 bases sitting between them. Germline V gene lookup returns CDR1 SGHDN and CDR2 FVKESK. This CDR3 reads CASSKGTSNQPQHF. The CDR3 DNA is TGTGCCAGCAGCAAAGGGACTAGCAATCAGCCCCAGCATTTT.

The chain uses TRBV5-1 and TRBJ1-5, with D maybe TRBD1 (5 bases). CDR1 is SGHRS, CDR2 YFSETQ, per germline. The CDR3 has 13 residues. With 0 bases removed from V and 7 bases from J, the gap between germline ends came to 8 bases. CDR3 in DNA: TGCGCCAGCAGCTTGGCAGGACAACAGCCCCAGCATTTT. This codes for CASSLAGQQPQHF. The complete variable domain, with remaining parts taken from reference TRBV5-1 and TRBJ1-5, reads KAGVTQTPRYLIKTRGQQVTLSCSPISGHRSVSWYQQTPGQGLQFLFEYFSETQRNKGNFPGRFSGRQFSNSRSEMNVSTLELGDSALYLCASSLAGQQPQHFGDGTRLSIL.

This sequence joins TRBV15 and TRBJ1-1; D may be TRBD1 (5 bases). The CDR3 length is 13 residues. Germline V gene sequence: CDR1 LNHNV, CDR2 YYDKDF (reference sequence). V lost 0 bases to trimming and J lost 9 bases, with 11 bases between them. CDR3 loop: CATSRDISGQAFF. The CDR3 bases are TGTGCCACCAGCAGAGATATCTCAGGGCAAGCTTTCTTT. Full variable domain (missing parts from reference TRBV15 and TRBJ1-1): DAMVIQNPRYQVTQFGKPVTLSCSQTLNHNVMYWYQQKSSQAPKLLFHYYDKDFNNEADTPDNFQSRRPNTSFCFLDIRSPGLGDTAMYLCATSRDISGQAFFGQGTRLTVV.

The rearrangement links TRBV5-4 to TRBJ2-1; D remains unclear. The V and J ends lost 9 bases and 2 bases respectively, with 15 bases between them. The CDR3 is made up of 14 amino acids. Germline CDR1 reads SGHNT; CDR2 reads YYREEE (reference sequence). CDR3 protein: CATSHSSTYNEQFF. The DNA for the CDR3 is TGTGCCACCTCTCACAGTTCTACCTACAATGAGCAGTTCTTC.

The V gene is TRBV4-3, the J gene TRBJ1-2, with no clear D. The length of the CDR3 is 13 residues. V shed 0 bases and J shed 8 bases, with 10 bases lying between them. Germline CDR1 and CDR2: LGHNA and YSLEER. The CDR3 DNA sequence: TGCGCCAGCAGCCAAGATGCGGGGTCGGGCTACACCTTC. Amino acid sequence: CASSQDAGSGYTF.

This clone was detected only once. V is TRBV14 and J is TRBJ1-2; D is uncertain. Germline assignment: CDR1 SGHDN and CDR2 FVKESK. The CDR3 has 17 amino acids. V dropped 1 base and J dropped 4 bases, with 19 bases sitting between them. The CDR3 loop is CASSQAGEAANAYGYTF. The DNA for the CDR3 is TGTGCCAGCAGCCAAGCTGGGGAAGCAGCGAATGCCTATGGCTACACCTTC.

The table lists this clone with a few counts. This chain uses TRBV28 with TRBJ1-2; tentatively, D is TRBD1 (6 bases). The CDR3 runs 18 residues. Trimming stripped 0 bases from V and 0 bases from J, with 17 bases between. Per germline, CDR1 MDHEN and CDR2 SYDVKM. The CDR3 loop is CASSLWESLQGPNYGYTF. Here the CDR3 DNA reads TGTGCCAGCAGTTTATGGGAAAGCCTTCAGGGGCCTAACTATGGCTACACCTTC.

This clone was seen more than once but under ten times. The chain couples TRBV19 to TRBJ2-7, with TRBD1 as a possible D gene (6 bases). The V gene's germline CDR1 is LNHDA and CDR2 SQIVND (reference sequence). The CDR3 runs to 12 residues. With 3 bases removed from V and 9 bases from J, the gap between germline ends came to 12 bases. The CDR3 sequence: CASSMIQGGQYF. The CDR3 DNA reads TGTGCCAGTAGTATGATACAGGGCGGGCAGTACTTC. The full variable domain, completed using reference TRBV19 and TRBJ2-7, is DGGITQSPKYLFRKEGQNVTLSCEQNLNHDAMYWYRQDPGQGLRLIYYSQIVNDFQKGDIAEGYSVSREKKESFPLTVTSAQKNPTAFYLCASSMIQGGQYFGPGTRLTVT.

The chain carries TRBV27 and TRBJ2-1; 13 positions match TRBD2. This CDR3 is built from 20 residues. CDR1 and CDR2 from the germline V gene are MNHEY and SMNVEV (reference sequence). J was trimmed by 1 base and V by 4 bases; bases with no gene match: 13. The CDR3: CASSSLLAGGPLESYNEQFF. CDR3 in DNA: TGTGCCAGCAGTTCCTTACTAGCGGGAGGGCCCCTTGAGTCCTACAATGAGCAGTTCTTC.

The table lists this clone with many counts. V and J are TRBV30 and TRBJ1-5, with 9 bases that match TRBD1. V was clipped by 5 bases and J by 3 bases; unmatched bases: 5. The CDR3 is made up of 14 amino acids. Germline V lookup: CDR1 GTSNPN, CDR2 SVGIG (reference sequence). CDR3 sequence reads: CAWDRTGDNQPQHF. The CDR3 coding sequence is TGTGCCTGGGATCGGACAGGGGACAATCAGCCCCAGCATTTT. The complete variable domain, with remaining parts taken from reference TRBV30 and TRBJ1-5, reads SQTIHQWPATLVQPVGSPLSLECTVEGTSNPNLYWYRQAAGRGLQLLFYSVGIGQISSEVPQNLSASRPQDRQFILSSKKLLLSDSGFYLCAWDRTGDNQPQHFGDGTRLSIL.

There are a few counts of this clone. This same CDR3 is encoded by further DNA sequences in the sample. The chain has TRBV11-2 and TRBJ2-7; possibly TRBD2 for D (7 bases). The germline gives CDR1 SGHAT, CDR2 FQNNGV. This CDR3 region has 15 residues. Trimming pared 5 bases from V and 3 bases from J, leaving 17 bases between. DNA for the CDR3: TGTGCCAGCAGCCCCCGGGGAGGGGGATACTACGAGCAGTACTTC. Translation gives CASSPRGGGYYEQYF.

For the CDR3, the DNA is TGTGCCAGCAGTTTCCCCTACCCTAGGGGCTCCTACGAGCAGTACTTC. This translates into CASSFPYPRGSYEQYF. J is TRBJ2-7 and V is TRBV28, with a weak D call TRBD1 (5 bases). The CDR3 sequence is 16 residues long. Trimming pared 3 bases from V and 0 bases from J, leaving 15 bases between. CDR1 and CDR2 from the germline V gene are MDHEN and SYDVKM. Combining the CDR3 with reference TRBV28 and TRBJ2-7 gives the whole variable domain DVKVTQSSRYLVKRTGEKVFLECVQDMDHENMFWYRQDPGLGLRLIYFSYDVKMKEKGDIPEGYSVSREKKERFSLILESASTNQTSMYLCASSFPYPRGSYEQYFGPGTRLTVT.

V usage is TRBV18 and J usage is TRBJ2-2; the D gene is possibly TRBD2 (5 bases). Trimming pared 3 bases from V and 4 bases from J, leaving 12 bases between. Germline V gene sequence: CDR1 KGHSH, CDR2 LQKENI. CDR3 length: 15 amino acids. CDR3 in DNA: TGTGCCAGCTCACCTGAAGCGGCTGGCACCGGGGAGCTGTTTTTT. Amino acids: CASSPEAAGTGELFF.

Notes on this clone: The sample contains more than one DNA sequence encoding this CDR3. The V gene is TRBV11-2, the J gene TRBJ2-7; perhaps TRBD1 as D (6 bases). The germline V gene encodes CDR1 SGHAT and CDR2 FQNNGV. The CDR3 runs to 12 residues. V was pared by 4 bases and J by 5 bases, with 9 bases between. CDR3 sequence (DNA): TGTGCCAGCAGCTCACAGGGAAACGAGCAGTACTTC. This gives the protein CASSSQGNEQYF.